The sequence of this T cell receptor beta chain was determined in a study of blood T cell repertoires in COVID-19. At the level of the study: Samples of COVID-19 (acute and convalescent) were obtained from the United States, Italy and Spain.

Measured with immunoSEQ multiplex PCR; TCRdb has only the in-frame clones, and not every one. The sample has 200,000 or so clones; approximately 87% are singletons. Germline lookup yields CDR1 SGHTA and CDR2 FQGNSA. V lost 1 base, J lost 7 bases, and 14 bases lay in between. This CDR3 comprises 14 residues. Sequenced: peripheral blood. This TCR was recovered from a person aged 70 to 85 with COVID-19, enrolled during active disease. V gene TRBV7-2 combines with J gene TRBJ2-7; a weak D match, TRBD1 (6 bases). Written as DNA, the CDR3 is TGTGCCAGCAGCTTAGATCCAGGGGCCGGAGAGCAGTACTTC. Translating gives CASSLDPGAGEQYF.